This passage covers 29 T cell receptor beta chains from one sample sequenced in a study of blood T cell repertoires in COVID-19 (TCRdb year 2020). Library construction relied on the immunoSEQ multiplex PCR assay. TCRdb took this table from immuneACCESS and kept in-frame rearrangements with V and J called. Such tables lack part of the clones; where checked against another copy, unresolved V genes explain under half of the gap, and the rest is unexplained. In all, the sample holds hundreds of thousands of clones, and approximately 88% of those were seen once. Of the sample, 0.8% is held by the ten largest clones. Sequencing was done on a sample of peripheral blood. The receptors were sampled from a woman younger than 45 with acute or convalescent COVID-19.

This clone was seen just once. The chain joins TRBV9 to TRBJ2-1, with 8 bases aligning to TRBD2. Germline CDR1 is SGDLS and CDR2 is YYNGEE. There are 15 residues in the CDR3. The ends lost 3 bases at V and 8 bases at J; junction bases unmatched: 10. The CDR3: CASSGNAAGVDEQFF. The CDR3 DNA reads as TGTGCCAGCAGCGGAAACGCAGCGGGAGTCGATGAGCAGTTCTTC.

The CDR3 sequence is CASSYLSSYNSPLHF. The CDR3 region has the DNA TGTGCCAGCAGTTATCTGAGCTCCTATAATTCACCCCTCCACTTT. The chain uses TRBV6-2 or TRBV6-3 and TRBJ1-6, with no clear D. Trimming cost V 3 bases and J 0 bases, with 6 bases left between them. The CDR3 has 15 residues. From germline, CDR1 is MNHEY and CDR2 SVGEGT.

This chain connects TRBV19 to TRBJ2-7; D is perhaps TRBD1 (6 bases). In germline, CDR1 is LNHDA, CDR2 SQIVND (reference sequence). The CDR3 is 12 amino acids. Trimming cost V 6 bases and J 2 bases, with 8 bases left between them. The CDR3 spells CASRSGAYEQYF. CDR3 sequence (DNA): TGTGCCAGTAGGTCAGGGGCCTACGAGCAGTACTTC.

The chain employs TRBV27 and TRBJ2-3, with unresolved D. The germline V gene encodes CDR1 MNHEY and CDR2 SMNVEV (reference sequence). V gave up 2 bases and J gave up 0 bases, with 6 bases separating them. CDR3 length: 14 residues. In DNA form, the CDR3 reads TGTGCCAGCAGTTTAATAGCTAGCACAGATACGCAGTATTTT. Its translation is CASSLIASTDTQYF.

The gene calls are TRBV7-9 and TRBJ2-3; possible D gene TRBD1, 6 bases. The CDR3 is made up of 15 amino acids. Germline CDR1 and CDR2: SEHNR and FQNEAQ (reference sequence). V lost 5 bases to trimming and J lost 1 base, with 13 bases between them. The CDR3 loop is CASSEQGVGTDTQYF. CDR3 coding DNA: TGTGCCAGCAGCGAACAGGGAGTGGGCACAGATACGCAGTATTTT.

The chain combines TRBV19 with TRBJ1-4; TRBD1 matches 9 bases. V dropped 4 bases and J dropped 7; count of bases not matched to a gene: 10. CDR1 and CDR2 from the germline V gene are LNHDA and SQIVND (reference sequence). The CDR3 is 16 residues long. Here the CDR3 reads CASSTKGQGVGEKLFF. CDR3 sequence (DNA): TGTGCCAGTAGTACCAAGGGACAGGGAGTCGGTGAAAAACTGTTTTTT.

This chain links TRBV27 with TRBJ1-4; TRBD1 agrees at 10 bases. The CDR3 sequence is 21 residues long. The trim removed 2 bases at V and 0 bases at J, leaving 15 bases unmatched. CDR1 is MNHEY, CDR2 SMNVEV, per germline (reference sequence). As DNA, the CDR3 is TGTGCCAGCAGTTTAAGGTCAGTCCGTCGAGGGACAGGGGCAACTAATGAAAAACTGTTTTTT. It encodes CASSLRSVRRGTGATNEKLFF.

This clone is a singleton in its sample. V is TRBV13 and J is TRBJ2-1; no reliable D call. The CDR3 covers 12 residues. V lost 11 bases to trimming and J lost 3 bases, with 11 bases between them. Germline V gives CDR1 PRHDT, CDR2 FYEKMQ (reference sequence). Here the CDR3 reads CACQAGYNEQFF. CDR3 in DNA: TGTGCCTGCCAAGCCGGCTACAATGAGCAGTTCTTC.

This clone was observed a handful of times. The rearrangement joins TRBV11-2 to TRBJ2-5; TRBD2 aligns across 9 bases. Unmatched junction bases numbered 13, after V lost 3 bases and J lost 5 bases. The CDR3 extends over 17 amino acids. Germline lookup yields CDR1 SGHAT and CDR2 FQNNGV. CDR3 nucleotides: TGTGCCAGCAGCTTGAGCCTTAGCGGGAGTGGGCTGGAGACCCAGTACTTC. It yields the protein CASSLSLSGSGLETQYF.

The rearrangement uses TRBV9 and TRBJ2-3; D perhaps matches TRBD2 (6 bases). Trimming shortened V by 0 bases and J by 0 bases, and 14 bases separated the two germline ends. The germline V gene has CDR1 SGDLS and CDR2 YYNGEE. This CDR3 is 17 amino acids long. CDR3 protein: CASSVDLAQTSTDTQYF. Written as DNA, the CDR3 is TGTGCCAGCAGCGTAGACCTAGCGCAAACTAGCACAGATACGCAGTATTTT. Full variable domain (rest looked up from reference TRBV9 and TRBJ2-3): DSGVTQTPKHLITATGQRVTLRCSPRSGDLSVYWYQQSLDQGLQFLIQYYNGEERAKGNILERFSAQQFPDLHSELNLSSLELGDSALYFCASSVDLAQTSTDTQYFGPGTRLTVL.

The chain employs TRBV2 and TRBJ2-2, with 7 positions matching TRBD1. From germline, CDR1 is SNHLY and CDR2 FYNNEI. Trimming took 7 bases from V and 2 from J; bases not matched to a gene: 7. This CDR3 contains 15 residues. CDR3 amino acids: CASNDRDGNTGELFF. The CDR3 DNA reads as TGTGCCAGCAACGACAGGGACGGTAACACCGGGGAGCTGTTTTTT.

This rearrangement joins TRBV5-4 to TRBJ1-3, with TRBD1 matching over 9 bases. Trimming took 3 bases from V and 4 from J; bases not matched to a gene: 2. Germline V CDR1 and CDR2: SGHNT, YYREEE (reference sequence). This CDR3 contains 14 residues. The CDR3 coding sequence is TGTGCCAGCAGCTGGACAGGGGCAGGAAACACCATATATTTT. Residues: CASSWTGAGNTIYF.

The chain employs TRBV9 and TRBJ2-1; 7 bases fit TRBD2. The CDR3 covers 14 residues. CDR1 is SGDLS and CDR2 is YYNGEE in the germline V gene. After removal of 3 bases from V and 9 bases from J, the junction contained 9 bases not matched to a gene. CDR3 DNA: TGTGCCAGCAGCGCAATTCTCTCGGGAGGTGAGCAGTTCTTC. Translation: CASSAILSGGEQFF. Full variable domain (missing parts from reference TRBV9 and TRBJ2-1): DSGVTQTPKHLITATGQRVTLRCSPRSGDLSVYWYQQSLDQGLQFLIQYYNGEERAKGNILERFSAQQFPDLHSELNLSSLELGDSALYFCASSAILSGGEQFFGPGTRLTVL.

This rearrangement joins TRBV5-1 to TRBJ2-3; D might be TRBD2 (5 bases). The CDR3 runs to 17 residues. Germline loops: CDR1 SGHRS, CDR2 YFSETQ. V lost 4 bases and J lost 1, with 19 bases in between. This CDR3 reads CASSLTSSSHGTDTQYF. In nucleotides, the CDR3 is TGCGCCAGCAGCCTCACGTCTAGCTCACATGGCACAGATACGCAGTATTTT.

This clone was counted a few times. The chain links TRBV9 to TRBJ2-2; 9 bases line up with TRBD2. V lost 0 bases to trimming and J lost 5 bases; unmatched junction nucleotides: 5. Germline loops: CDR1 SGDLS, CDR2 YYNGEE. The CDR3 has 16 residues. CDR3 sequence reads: CASSVAAGGPTGELFF. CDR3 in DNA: TGTGCCAGCAGCGTAGCGGCGGGAGGGCCAACCGGGGAGCTGTTTTTT.

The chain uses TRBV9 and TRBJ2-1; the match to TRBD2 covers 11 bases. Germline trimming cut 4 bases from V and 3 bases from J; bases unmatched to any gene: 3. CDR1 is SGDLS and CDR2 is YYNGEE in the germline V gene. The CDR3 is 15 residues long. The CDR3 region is CASSSLAGDYNEQFF. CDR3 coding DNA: TGTGCCAGCAGCTCACTAGCGGGAGACTACAATGAGCAGTTCTTC.

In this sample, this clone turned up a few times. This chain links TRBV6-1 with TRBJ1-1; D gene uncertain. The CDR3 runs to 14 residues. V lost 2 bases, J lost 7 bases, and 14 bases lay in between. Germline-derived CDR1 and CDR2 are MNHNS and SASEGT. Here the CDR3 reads CASSEWAGSFEAFF. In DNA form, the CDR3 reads TGTGCCAGCAGTGAATGGGCAGGCTCCTTTGAAGCTTTCTTT.

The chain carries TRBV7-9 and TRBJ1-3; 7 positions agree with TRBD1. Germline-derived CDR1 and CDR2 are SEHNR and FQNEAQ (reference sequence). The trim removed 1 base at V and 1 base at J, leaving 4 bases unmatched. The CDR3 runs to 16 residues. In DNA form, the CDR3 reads TGTGCCAGCAGCTTAGGCACAGGGGTGTCTGGAAACACCATATATTTT. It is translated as CASSLGTGVSGNTIYF.

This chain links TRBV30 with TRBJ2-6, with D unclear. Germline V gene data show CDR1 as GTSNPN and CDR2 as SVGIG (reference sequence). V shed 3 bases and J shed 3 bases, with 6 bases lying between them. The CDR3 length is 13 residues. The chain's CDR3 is CAWRQLGANVLTF. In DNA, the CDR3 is TGTGCCTGGAGGCAACTTGGGGCCAACGTCCTGACTTTC. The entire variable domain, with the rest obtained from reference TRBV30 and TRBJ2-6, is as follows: SQTIHQWPATLVQPVGSPLSLECTVEGTSNPNLYWYRQAAGRGLQLLFYSVGIGQISSEVPQNLSASRPQDRQFILSSKKLLLSDSGFYLCAWRQLGANVLTFGAGSRLTVL.

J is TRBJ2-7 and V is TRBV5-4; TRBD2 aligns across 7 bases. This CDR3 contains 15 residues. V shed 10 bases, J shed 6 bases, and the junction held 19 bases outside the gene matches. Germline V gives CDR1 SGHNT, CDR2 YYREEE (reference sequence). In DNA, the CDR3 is TGTGCCGGAAACAAGGTGGGGGAGGGCCTTTCCGAGCAGTACTTC. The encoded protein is CAGNKVGEGLSEQYF.

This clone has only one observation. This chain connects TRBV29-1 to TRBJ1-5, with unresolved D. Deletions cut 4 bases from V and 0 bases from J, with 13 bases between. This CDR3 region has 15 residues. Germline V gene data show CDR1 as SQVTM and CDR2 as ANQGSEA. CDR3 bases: TGCAGCGTTGCAGTTGGGCAGCATAGCAATCAGCCCCAGCATTTT. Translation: CSVAVGQHSNQPQHF.

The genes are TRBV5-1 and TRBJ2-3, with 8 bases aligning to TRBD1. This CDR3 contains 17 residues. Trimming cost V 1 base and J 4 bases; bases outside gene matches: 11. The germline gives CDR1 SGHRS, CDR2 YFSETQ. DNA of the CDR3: TGCGCCAGCAGCTTGAATCCTCGGACAGGGAAGGCAGATACGCAGTATTTT. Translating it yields CASSLNPRTGKADTQYF. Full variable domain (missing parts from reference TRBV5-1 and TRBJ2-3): KAGVTQTPRYLIKTRGQQVTLSCSPISGHRSVSWYQQTPGQGLQFLFEYFSETQRNKGNFPGRFSGRQFSNSRSEMNVSTLELGDSALYLCASSLNPRTGKADTQYFGPGTRLTVL.

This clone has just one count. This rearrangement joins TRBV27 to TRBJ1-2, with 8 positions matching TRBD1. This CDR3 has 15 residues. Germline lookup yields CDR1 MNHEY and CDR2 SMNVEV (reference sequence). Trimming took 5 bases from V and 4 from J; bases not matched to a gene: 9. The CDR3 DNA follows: TGTGCCAGCAGTCCCCCAGGACAGGGTGTCTATGGCTACACCTTC. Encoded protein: CASSPPGQGVYGYTF.

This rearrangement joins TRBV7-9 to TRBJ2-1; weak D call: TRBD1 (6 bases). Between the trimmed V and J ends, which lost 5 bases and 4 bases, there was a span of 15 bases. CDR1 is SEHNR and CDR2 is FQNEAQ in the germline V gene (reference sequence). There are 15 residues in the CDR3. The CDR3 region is CASSPGHGVYNEQFF. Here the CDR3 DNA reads TGTGCCAGCAGCCCGGGACATGGGGTTTACAATGAGCAGTTCTTC.

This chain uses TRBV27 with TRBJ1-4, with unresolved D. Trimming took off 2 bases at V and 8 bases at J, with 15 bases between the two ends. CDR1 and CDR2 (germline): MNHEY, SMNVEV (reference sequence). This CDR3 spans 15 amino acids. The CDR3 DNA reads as TGTGCCAGCAGTTTAGCTGGGAGGAGGCAGGAAAAACTGTTTTTT. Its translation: CASSLAGRRQEKLFF.

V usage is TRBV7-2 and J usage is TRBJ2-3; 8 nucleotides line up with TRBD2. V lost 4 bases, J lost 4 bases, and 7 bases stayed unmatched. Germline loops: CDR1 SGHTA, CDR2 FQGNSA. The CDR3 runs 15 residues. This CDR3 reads CASSSSGRGADTQYF. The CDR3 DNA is TGTGCCAGCAGCTCGAGCGGGAGAGGGGCAGATACGCAGTATTTT. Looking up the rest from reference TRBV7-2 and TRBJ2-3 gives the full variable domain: GAGVSQSPSNKVTEKGKDVELRCDPISGHTALYWYRQSLGQGLEFLIYFQGNSAPDKSGLPSDRFSAERTGGSVSTLTIQRTQQEDSAVYLCASSSSGRGADTQYFGPGTRLTVL.

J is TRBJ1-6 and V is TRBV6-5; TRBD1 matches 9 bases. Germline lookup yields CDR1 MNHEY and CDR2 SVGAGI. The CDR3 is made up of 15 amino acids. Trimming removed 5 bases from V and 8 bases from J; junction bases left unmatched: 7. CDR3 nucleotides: TGTGCCAGCAGTACACAGGGGGCCTTTGATTCACCCCTCCACTTT. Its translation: CASSTQGAFDSPLHF.

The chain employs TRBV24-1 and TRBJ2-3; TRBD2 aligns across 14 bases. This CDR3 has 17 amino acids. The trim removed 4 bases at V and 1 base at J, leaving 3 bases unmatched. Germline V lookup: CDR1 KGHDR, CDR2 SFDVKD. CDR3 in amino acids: CATSEPGLAGGTDTQYF. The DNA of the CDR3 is TGTGCCACCAGTGAGCCGGGACTAGCGGGAGGCACAGATACGCAGTATTTT.

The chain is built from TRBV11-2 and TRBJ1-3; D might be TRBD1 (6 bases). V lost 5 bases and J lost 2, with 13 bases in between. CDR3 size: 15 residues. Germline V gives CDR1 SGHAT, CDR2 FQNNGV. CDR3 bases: TGTGCCAGCAGCATCAGGACAGTGGCTGGAAACACCATATATTTT. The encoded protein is CASSIRTVAGNTIYF.